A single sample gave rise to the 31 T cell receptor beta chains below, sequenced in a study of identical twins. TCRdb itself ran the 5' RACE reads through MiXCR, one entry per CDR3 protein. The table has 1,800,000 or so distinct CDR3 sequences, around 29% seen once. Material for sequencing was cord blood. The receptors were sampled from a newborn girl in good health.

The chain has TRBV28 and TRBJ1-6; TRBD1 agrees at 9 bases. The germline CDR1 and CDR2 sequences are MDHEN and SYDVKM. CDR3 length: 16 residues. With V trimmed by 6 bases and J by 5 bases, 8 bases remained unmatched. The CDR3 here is CASSPGTGTNNSPLHF. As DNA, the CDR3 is TGTGCCAGCAGCCCCGGGACAGGGACAAATAATTCACCCCTCCACTTT. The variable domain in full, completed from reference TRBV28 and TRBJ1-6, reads DVKVTQSSRYLVKRTGEKVFLECVQDMDHENMFWYRQDPGLGLRLIYFSYDVKMKEKGDIPEGYSVSREKKERFSLILESASTNQTSMYLCASSPGTGTNNSPLHFGNGTRLTVT.

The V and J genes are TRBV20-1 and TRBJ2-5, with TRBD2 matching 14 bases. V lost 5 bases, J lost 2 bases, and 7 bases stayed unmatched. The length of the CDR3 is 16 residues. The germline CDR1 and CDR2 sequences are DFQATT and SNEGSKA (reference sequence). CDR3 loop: CSALGLAGVSQETQYF. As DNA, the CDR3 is TGCAGTGCTCTGGGACTAGCGGGAGTATCGCAAGAGACCCAGTACTTC.

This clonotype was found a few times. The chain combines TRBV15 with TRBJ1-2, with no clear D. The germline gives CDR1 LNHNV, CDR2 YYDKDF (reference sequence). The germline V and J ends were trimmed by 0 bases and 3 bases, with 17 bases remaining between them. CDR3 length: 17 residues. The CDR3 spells CATSREGSFGSYYGYTF. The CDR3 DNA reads TGTGCCACCAGCAGAGAGGGGAGCTTTGGAAGCTACTATGGCTACACCTTC.

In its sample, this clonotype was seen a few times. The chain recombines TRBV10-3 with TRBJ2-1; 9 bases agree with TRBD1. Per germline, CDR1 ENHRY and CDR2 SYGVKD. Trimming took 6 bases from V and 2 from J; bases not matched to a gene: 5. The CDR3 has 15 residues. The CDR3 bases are TGTGCCATCAGGGCTACAGGGGGCACCTACAATGAGCAGTTCTTC. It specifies CAIRATGGTYNEQFF.

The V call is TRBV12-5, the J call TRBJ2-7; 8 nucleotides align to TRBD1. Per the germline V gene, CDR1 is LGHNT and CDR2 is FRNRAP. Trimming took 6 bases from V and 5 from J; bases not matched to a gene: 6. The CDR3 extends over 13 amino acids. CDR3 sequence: CASGRTGFHEQYF. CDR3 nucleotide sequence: TGTGCTAGTGGACGGACAGGGTTCCACGAGCAGTACTTC.

CDR3 loop: CASRFGLAESTDTQYF. DNA for the CDR3: TGCGCCAGCAGATTTGGGCTAGCGGAAAGCACAGATACGCAGTATTTT. V and J are TRBV5-1 and TRBJ2-3, with 7 bases fitting TRBD2. The germline V gene encodes CDR1 SGHRS and CDR2 YFSETQ. This CDR3 is 16 amino acids long. V gave up 5 bases and J gave up 0 bases; unmatched junction bases: 9.

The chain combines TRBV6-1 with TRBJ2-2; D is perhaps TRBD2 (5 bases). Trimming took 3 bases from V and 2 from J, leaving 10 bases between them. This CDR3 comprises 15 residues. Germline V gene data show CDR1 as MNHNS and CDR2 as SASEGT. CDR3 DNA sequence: TGTGCCAGCAGTGAGCGGACGGGAAACACCGGGGAGCTGTTTTTT. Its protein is CASSERTGNTGELFF.

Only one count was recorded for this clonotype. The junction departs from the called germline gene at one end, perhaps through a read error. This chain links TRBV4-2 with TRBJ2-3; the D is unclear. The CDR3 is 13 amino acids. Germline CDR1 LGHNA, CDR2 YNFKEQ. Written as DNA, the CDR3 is TGTGCCGGCAGCCAAGACCCTCCAGATACGCAGTATTTT. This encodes CAGSQDPPDTQYF.

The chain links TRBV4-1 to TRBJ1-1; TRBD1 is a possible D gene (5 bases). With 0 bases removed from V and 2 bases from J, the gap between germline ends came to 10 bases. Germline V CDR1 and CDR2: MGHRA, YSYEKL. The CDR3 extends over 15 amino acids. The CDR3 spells CASSQEWQGNTEAFF. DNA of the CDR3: TGCGCCAGCAGCCAAGAATGGCAGGGTAACACTGAAGCTTTCTTT.

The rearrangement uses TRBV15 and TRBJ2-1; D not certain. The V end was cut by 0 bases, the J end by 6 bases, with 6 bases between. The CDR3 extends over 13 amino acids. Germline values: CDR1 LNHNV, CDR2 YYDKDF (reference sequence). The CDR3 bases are TGTGCCACCAGCAGAGACTACGGCAATGAGCAGTTCTTC. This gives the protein CATSRDYGNEQFF.

In DNA form, the CDR3 reads TGTGCCAGCAGTGATCAACAGGATAGCAATCAGCCCCAGCATTTT. Amino acid sequence: CASSDQQDSNQPQHF. The rearrangement joins TRBV2 to TRBJ1-5; TRBD1 might be the D (5 bases). Between the trimmed V and J ends, which lost 3 bases and 0 bases, there was a span of 9 bases. There are 15 residues in the CDR3. The germline gives CDR1 SNHLY, CDR2 FYNNEI.

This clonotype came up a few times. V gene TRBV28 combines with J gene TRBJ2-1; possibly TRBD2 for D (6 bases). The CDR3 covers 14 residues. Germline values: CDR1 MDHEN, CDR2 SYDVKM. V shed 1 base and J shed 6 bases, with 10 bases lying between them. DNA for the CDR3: TGTGCCAGCAGTTTATTAACCGGGAGCAATGAGCAGTTCTTC. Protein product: CASSLLTGSNEQFF.

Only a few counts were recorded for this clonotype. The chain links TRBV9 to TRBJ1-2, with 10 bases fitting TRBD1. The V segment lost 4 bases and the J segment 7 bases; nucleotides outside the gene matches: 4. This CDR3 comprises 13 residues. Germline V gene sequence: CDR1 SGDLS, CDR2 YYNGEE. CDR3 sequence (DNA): TGTGCCAGCAGCCCACGGACAGGGGGTGGCTACACCTTC. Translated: CASSPRTGGGYTF. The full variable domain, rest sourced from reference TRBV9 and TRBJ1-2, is DSGVTQTPKHLITATGQRVTLRCSPRSGDLSVYWYQQSLDQGLQFLIQYYNGEERAKGNILERFSAQQFPDLHSELNLSSLELGDSALYFCASSPRTGGGYTFGSGTRLTVV.

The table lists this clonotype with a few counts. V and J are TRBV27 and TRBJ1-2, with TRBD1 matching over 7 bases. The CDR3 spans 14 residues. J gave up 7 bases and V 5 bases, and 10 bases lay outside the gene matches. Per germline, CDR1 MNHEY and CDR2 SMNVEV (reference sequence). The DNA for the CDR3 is TGTGCCAGCAGTCCTTCCGACAGGGTCTCTGGCTACACCTTC. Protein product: CASSPSDRVSGYTF.

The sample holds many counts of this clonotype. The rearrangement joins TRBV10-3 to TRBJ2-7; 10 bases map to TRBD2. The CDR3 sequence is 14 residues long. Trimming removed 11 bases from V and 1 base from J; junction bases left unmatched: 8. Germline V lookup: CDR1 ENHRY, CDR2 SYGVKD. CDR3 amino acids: CALYSSGGSYEQYF. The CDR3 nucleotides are TGTGCCCTATACTCTAGCGGGGGTTCCTACGAGCAGTACTTC.

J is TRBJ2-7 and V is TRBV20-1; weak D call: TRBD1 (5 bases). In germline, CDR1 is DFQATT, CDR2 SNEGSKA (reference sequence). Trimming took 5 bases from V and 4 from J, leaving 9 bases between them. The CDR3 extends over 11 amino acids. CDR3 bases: TGCAGTGCTGCACGACAGTACGAGCAGTACTTC. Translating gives CSAARQYEQYF.

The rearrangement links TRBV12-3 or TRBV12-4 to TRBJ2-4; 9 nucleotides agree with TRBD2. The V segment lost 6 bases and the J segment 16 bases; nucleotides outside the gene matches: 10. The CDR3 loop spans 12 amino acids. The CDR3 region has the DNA TGTGCCAGCAGGCCTCCGGGACTAGCAATCTACTTC. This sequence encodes CASRPPGLAIYF.

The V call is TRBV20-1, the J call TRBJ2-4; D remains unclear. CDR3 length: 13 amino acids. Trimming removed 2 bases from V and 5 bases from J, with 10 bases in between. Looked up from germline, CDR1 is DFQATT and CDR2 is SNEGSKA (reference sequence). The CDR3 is CSARLPLENIQYF. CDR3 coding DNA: TGCAGTGCTAGACTTCCCCTCGAAAACATTCAGTACTTC.

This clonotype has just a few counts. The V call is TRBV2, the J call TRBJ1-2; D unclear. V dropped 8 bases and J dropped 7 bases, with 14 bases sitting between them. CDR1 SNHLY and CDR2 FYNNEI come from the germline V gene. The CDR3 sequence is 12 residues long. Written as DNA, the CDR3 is TGTGCCAGCCCCGGTGGAGGTTTTGGCTACACCTTC. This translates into CASPGGGFGYTF.

The CDR3 loop is CASQGTYLQPQHF. The CDR3 region has the DNA TGTGCCTCCCAGGGGACCTACCTTCAGCCCCAGCATTTT. V and J are TRBV25-1 and TRBJ1-5; a weak D match, TRBD1 (6 bases). The V gene's germline CDR1 is MGHDK and CDR2 SYGVNS. CDR3 length equals 13 residues. The V gene lost 11 bases and the J gene lost 6 bases, with 17 bases spanning the gap.

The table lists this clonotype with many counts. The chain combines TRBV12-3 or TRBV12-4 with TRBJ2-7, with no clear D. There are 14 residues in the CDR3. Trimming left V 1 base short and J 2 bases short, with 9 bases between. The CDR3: CASSLGHSAYEQYF. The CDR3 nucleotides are TGTGCCAGCAGTTTAGGGCATTCTGCCTACGAGCAGTACTTC.

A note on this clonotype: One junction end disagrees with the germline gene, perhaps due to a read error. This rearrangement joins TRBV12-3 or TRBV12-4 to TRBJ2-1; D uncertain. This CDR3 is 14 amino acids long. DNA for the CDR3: TGTGCCAGCAGTGCCCCGGGTGGCTACAATAAGCAGTTCTTC. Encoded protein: CASSAPGGYNKQFF.

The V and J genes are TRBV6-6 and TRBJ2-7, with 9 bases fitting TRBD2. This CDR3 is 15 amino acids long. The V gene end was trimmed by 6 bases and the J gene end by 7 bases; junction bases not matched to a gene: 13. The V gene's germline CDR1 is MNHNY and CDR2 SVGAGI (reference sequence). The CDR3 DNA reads TGTGCCAGCAGCAACTCCGCGACTAGCGGCAATGAGCAGTACTTC. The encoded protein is CASSNSATSGNEQYF.

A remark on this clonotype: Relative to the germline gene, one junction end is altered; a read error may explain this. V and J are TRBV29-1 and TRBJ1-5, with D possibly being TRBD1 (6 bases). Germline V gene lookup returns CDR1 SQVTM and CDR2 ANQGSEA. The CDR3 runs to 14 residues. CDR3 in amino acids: CSVTIEGGNQHQHF. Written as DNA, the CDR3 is TGCAGCGTCACCATTGAGGGGGGCAATCAGCACCAGCATTTT.

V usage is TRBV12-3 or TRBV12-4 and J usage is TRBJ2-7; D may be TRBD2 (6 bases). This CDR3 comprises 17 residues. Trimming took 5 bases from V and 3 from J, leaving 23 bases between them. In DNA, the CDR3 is TGTGCCAGCAGTCCTTGGCGGGGTCCGACGAGGAACTACGAGCAGTACTTC. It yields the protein CASSPWRGPTRNYEQYF.

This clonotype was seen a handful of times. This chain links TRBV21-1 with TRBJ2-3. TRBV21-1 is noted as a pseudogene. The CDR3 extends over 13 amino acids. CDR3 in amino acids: CASSKGTVNTQYF. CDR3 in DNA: TGTGCCAGCAGCAAAGGCACCGTGAATACGCAGTATTTT.

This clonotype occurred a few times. The CDR3 protein is CASIGPLNTEAFF. In nucleotides, the CDR3 is TGTGCCAGTATTGGACCGTTGAACACTGAAGCTTTCTTT. This chain connects TRBV3-1 to TRBJ1-1; D not resolved. This CDR3 region has 13 residues. The V and J ends lost 9 bases and 0 bases respectively, with 11 bases between them. Germline CDR1 LGHDT, CDR2 YNNKEL (reference sequence).

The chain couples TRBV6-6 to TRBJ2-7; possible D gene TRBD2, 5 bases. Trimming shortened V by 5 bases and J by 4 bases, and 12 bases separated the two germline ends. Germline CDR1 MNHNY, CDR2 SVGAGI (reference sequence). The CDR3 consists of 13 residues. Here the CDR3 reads CASSASRDYEQYF. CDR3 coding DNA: TGTGCCAGCAGTGCGAGTCGGGATTACGAGCAGTACTTC.

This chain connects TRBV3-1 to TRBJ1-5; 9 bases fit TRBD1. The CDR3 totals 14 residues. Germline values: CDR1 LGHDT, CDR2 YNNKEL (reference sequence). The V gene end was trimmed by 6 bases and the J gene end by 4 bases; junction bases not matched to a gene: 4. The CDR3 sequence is CASSNRGPNQPQHF. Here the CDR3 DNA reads TGTGCCAGCAGTAACAGGGGGCCTAATCAGCCCCAGCATTTT.

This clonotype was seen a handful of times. The CDR3 bases are TGTGCCAGCAGCCGACTTGGGGGCCTAAAAAATGAGCAGTTCTTC. Translating it yields CASSRLGGLKNEQFF. The V gene is TRBV7-2, the J gene TRBJ2-1; D possibly corresponds to TRBD1 (6 bases). CDR3 size: 15 residues. Germline-derived CDR1 and CDR2 are SGHTA and FQGNSA. V gave up 5 bases and J gave up 7 bases, with 18 bases separating them.

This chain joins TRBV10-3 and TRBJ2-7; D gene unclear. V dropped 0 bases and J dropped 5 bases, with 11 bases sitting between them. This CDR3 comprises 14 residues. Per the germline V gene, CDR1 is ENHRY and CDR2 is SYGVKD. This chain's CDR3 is CAISESKERNEQYF. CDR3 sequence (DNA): TGTGCCATCAGTGAGTCGAAAGAAAGGAACGAGCAGTACTTC.